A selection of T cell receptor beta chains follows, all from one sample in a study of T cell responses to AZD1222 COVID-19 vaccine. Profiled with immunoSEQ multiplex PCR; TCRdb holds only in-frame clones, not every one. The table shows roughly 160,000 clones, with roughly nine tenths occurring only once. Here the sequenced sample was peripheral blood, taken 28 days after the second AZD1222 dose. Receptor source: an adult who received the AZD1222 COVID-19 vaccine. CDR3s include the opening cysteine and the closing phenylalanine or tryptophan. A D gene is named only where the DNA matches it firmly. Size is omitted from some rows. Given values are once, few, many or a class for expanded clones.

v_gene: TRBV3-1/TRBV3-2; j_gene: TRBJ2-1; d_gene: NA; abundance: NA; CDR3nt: TGTGCCAGCAGCCTCAGCCCAAGCTCCTACAATGAGCAGTTCTTC; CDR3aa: CASSLSPSSYNEQFF
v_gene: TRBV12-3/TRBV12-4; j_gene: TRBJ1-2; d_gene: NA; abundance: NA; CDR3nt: TGTGCCAGCAGTTTACGGGAAGCCTACACCTTC; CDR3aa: CASSLREAYTF
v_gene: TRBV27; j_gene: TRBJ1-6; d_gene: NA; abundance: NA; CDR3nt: TGTGCCAGCAGTGGAGGGGTCTATAATTCACCCCTCCACTTT; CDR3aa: CASSGGVYNSPLHF
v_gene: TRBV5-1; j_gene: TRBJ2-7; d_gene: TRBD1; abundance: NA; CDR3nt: TGCGCCAGCAGCTTGTCTGTGGGACAGCGTATGTACGAGCAGTACTTC; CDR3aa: CASSLSVGQRMYEQYF
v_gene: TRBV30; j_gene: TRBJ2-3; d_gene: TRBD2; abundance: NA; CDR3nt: TGTGCCTGCTCGGCGGGGGGCTCTGGGGATACGCAGTATTTT; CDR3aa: CACSAGGSGDTQYF
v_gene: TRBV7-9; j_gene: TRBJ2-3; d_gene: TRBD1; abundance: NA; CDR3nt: TGTGCCAGCAGCTTAGATTATGGTGGGGACAGTCCCACAGATACGCAGTATTTT; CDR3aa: CASSLDYGGDSPTDTQYF
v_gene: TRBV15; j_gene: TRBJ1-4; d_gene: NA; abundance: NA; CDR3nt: TGTGCCACCAGCAATCCGGGAACTAATGAAAAACTGTTTTTT; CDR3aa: CATSNPGTNEKLFF
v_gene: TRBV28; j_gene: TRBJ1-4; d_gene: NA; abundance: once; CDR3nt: TGTGCCAGCAGTTTACTCAGTACTAATGAAAAACTGTTTTTT; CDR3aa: CASSLLSTNEKLFF
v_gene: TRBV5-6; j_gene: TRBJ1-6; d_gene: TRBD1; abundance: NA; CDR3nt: TGTGCCAGCAGCTTGGGACAGGGGGGATCACCCCTCCACTTT; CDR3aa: CASSLGQGGSPLHF
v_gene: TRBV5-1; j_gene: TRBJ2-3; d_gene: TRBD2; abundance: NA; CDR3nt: TGCGCCAGCAGCTTAGGGACTAGCGGGAGTAGTACGCAGTATTTT; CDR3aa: CASSLGTSGSSTQYF
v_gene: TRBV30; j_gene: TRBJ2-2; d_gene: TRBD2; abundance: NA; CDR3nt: TGTGCCTGGGGGAGGGGAGGGTATCACGGGGAGCTGTTTTTT; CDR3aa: CAWGRGGYHGELFF